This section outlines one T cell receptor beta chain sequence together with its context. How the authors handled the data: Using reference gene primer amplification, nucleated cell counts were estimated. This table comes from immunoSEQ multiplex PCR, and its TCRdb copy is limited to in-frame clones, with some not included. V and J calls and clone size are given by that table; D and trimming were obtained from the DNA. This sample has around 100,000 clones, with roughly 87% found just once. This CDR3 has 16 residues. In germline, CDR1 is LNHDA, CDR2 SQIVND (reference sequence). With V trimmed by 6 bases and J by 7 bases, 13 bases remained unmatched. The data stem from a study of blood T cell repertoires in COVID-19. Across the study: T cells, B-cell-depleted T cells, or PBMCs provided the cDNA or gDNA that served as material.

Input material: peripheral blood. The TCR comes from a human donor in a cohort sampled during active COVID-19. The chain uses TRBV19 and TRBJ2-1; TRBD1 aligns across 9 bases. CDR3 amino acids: CASRRLTGGELNEQFF. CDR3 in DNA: TGTGCCAGTAGACGCCTTACAGGGGGCGAATTAAATGAGCAGTTCTTC.